These 14 T cell receptor beta chains were all obtained from the same sample, sequenced in a study of T cells in Graves' hyperthyroidism and ophthalmopathy. RNA transcripts served as the template for amplifying TCR beta CDR3 regions. TCR CDR3 underwent first-round RT-PCR with the HTBI primer set. TCRdb re-derived calls from the multiplex PCR reads in MiXCR, one entry per CDR3 protein. The data contain a few hundred thousand distinct CDR3 sequences, 15% to 18% of them singletons. Sequenced sample: blood. The receptors were gathered from a woman in her twenties or thirties with Graves' hyperthyroidism.

This clonotype showed up many times. The rearrangement links TRBV5-1 to TRBJ2-2, with 8 bases lining up with TRBD2. The germline V gene encodes CDR1 SGHRS and CDR2 YFSETQ. J lost 0 bases, V lost 3 bases, and 7 bases had no gene match. The CDR3 length is 17 residues. CDR3 loop: CASSSLAAGANTGELFF. The CDR3 coding sequence is TGCGCCAGCAGCTCGCTCGCAGCGGGAGCGAACACCGGGGAGCTGTTTTTT.

At least ten counts were recorded for this clonotype. This chain joins TRBV3-1 and TRBJ2-1; the match to TRBD1 covers 7 bases. From germline, CDR1 is LGHDT and CDR2 YNNKEL (reference sequence). The CDR3 runs 16 residues. The J segment lost 6 bases and the V segment lost 4 bases, leaving 12 bases of the junction unmatched. CDR3 protein: CASSRLADRVGNEQFF. The CDR3 bases are TGTGCCAGCAGCCGCCTAGCTGACAGGGTTGGCAATGAGCAGTTCTTC.

This clonotype was recorded many times. The CDR3 sequence: CASGVVILNEQFF. DNA for the CDR3: TGTGCCAGCGGAGTAGTTATATTGAATGAGCAGTTCTTC. V and J are TRBV11-2 and TRBJ2-1; D is undetermined. Per the germline V gene, CDR1 is SGHAT and CDR2 is FQNNGV. The CDR3 has 13 residues. V lost 8 bases and J lost 7, with 15 bases in between.

This clonotype showed up many times. The chain uses TRBV10-3 and TRBJ2-7; perhaps TRBD2 as D (6 bases). Germline lookup yields CDR1 ENHRY and CDR2 SYGVKD. The CDR3 extends over 13 amino acids. CDR3 loop: CATGLEAYYEQYF. The CDR3 bases are TGTGCTACGGGACTGGAAGCTTACTACGAGCAGTACTTC.

This chain uses TRBV19 with TRBJ1-1; 8 nucleotides match TRBD1. V gave up 6 bases and J gave up 4 bases; unmatched junction bases: 10. This CDR3 comprises 15 residues. CDR1 is LNHDA and CDR2 is SQIVND in the germline V gene (reference sequence). The CDR3 region is CASSPRQGSFTEAFF. CDR3 coding DNA: TGTGCCAGTAGCCCTCGACAGGGGTCCTTCACTGAAGCTTTCTTT.

This clonotype was counted between two and nine times. The CDR3, as DNA: TGCGCCAGCAGCGCAAGCGGGAGAAGTAACAATGAGCAGTTCTTC. It translates to CASSASGRSNNEQFF. The chain couples TRBV10-2 to TRBJ2-1; 8 bases align to TRBD2. Germline V gene data show CDR1 as WSHSY and CDR2 as SAAADI. The CDR3 totals 15 residues. Unmatched junction bases numbered 9, after V lost 6 bases and J lost 5 bases.

There are a few counts of this clonotype. The chain has TRBV4-2 and TRBJ2-5; D is possibly TRBD2 (6 bases). The CDR3 consists of 15 residues. Germline V lookup: CDR1 LGHNA, CDR2 YNFKEQ. The ends were cut back, 0 bases at V and 5 bases at J, with 13 bases in the middle. Written as DNA, the CDR3 is TGTGCCAGCAGCCAAGATGTCTCCGGGAGCGAGACCCAGTACTTC. Translating gives CASSQDVSGSETQYF.

This clonotype came up a few times. The rearrangement links TRBV7-9 to TRBJ1-6; possibly TRBD1 for D (6 bases). The V end lost 5 bases, the J end lost 9 bases, and 20 bases lay between the germline ends. The CDR3 extends over 16 amino acids. In germline, CDR1 is SEHNR, CDR2 FQNEAQ (reference sequence). The CDR3 DNA reads TGTGCCAGCAGCGATCATACTGCCACAGGGCGTTCACCCCTCCACTTT. The encoded protein is CASSDHTATGRSPLHF.

The chain couples TRBV2 to TRBJ2-7; D may be TRBD1 or TRBD2 (6 bases each). Trimming removed 1 base from V and 4 bases from J, with 14 bases in between. Germline CDR1 and CDR2: SNHLY and FYNNEI. CDR3 size: 15 residues. CDR3 sequence: CASSEGTALAYEQYF. As DNA, the CDR3 is TGTGCCAGCAGTGAAGGGACAGCCCTAGCGTACGAGCAGTACTTC.

As to this clonotype: A read error is possible here, since a much larger clone lies one base away. V gene TRBV5-1 combines with J gene TRBJ1-1; 8 bases are a match to TRBD1. The germline gives CDR1 SGHRS, CDR2 YFSETQ. CDR3 length: 17 amino acids. The CDR3 protein is CASSSPNRQGKNTEASF. In DNA form, the CDR3 reads TGCGCCAGCAGCTCCCCAAATAGACAGGGGAAGAACACTGAAGCTTCCTTT.

V and J are TRBV7-2 and TRBJ1-6; D is undetermined. Germline-derived CDR1 and CDR2 are SGHTA and FQGNSA. This CDR3 has 16 amino acids. The germline V and J ends were trimmed by 5 bases and 8 bases, with 19 bases remaining between them. The DNA of the CDR3 is TGTGCCAGCAGCCACCCGACCCTAGTAGGGTATTCACCCCTCCACTTT. Its translation: CASSHPTLVGYSPLHF.

The CDR3 DNA follows: TGTGCCAGCAGCCCCCAGGAGCGGGAGAACACCGGGGAGCTGTTTTTT. Translation: CASSPQERENTGELFF. The chain has TRBV27 and TRBJ2-2; 7 bases line up with TRBD2. The junction had 8 bases not matched to a gene; V was cut back by 6 bases and J by 1 base. The CDR3 sequence is 16 residues long. CDR1 and CDR2 (germline): MNHEY, SMNVEV (reference sequence).

This clonotype was seen a handful of times. V and J are TRBV18 and TRBJ1-1, with D tentatively TRBD1 (6 bases). The CDR3 length is 15 residues. The germline gives CDR1 KGHSH, CDR2 LQKENI. The V end was cut by 3 bases, the J end by 3 bases, with 14 bases between. CDR3: CASSPRGAGDTEAFF. The DNA of the CDR3 is TGTGCCAGCTCACCCAGGGGTGCTGGGGACACTGAAGCTTTCTTT.

The rearrangement uses TRBV20-1 and TRBJ2-3, with 12 positions matching TRBD2. CDR1 DFQATT and CDR2 SNEGSKA come from the germline V gene (reference sequence). This CDR3 has 16 amino acids. After removal of 6 bases from V and 2 bases from J, the junction contained 9 bases not matched to a gene. The CDR3 sequence: CSADGLAGFVTDTQYF. The CDR3 DNA reads as TGCAGTGCGGACGGACTAGCGGGATTTGTCACAGATACGCAGTATTTT.